Listed here is a single T cell receptor beta chain. Profiling relied on immunoSEQ multiplex PCR, and the TCRdb table lists in-frame clones only, not all of them. The data contain about 25,000 clones, about 82% of them singletons. This entry comes from a study of OX40 agonist ivuxolimab in advanced cancers. As for the study in general: Prior anti-PD-1, anti-PD-L1 or anti-CTLA-4 therapy did not bar entry, and around 39% had some.

The sequences come from CD4+ or CD8+ T cells sorted from blood, collected in a trial of the OX40 agonist ivuxolimab. The sequence was obtained from an adult with an advanced solid tumor such as melanoma, head and neck, liver or kidney cancer.

CDR3 in amino acids: CASSLSSGAEAFF. The DNA for the CDR3 is TGTGCCAGCAGTTTATCGTCAGGGGCTGAAGCTTTCTTT. The chain employs TRBV27 and TRBJ1-1, with a possible D match to TRBD1 (6 bases). V lost 0 bases, J lost 6 bases, and 8 bases lay in between. This CDR3 is built from 13 residues. Germline V gene data show CDR1 as MNHEY and CDR2 as SMNVEV (reference sequence).